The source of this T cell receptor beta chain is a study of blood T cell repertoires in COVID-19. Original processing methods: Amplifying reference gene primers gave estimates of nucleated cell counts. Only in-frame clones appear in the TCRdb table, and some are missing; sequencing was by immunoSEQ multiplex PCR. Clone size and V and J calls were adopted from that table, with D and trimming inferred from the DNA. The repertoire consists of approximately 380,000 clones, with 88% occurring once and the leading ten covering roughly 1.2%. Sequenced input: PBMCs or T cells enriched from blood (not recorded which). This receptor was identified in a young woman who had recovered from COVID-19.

The CDR3 here is CASSLIRQGLSPLHF. In nucleotides, the CDR3 is TGTGCCAGCAGCTTAATCAGACAGGGGCTTTCACCCCTCCACTTT. V and J are TRBV11-2 and TRBJ1-6; TRBD1 aligns across 8 bases. Germline V gene sequence: CDR1 SGHAT, CDR2 FQNNGV. The CDR3 extends over 15 amino acids. V was clipped by 2 bases and J by 9 bases; unmatched bases: 6.